This T cell receptor (beta chain) was profiled in a study of blood T cells in healthy people across ages. A J-beta primer mix and a sample-barcoded 5' primer were used in a second PCR of roughly 6 to 11 cycles. TCRdb processed the 5' RACE reads anew with MiXCR; each CDR3 protein has one entry. The sample yields about 1.7 million distinct CDR3 sequences, 28% seen once. With 6 bases removed from V and 7 bases from J, the gap between germline ends came to 6 bases. This CDR3 has 10 amino acids. Sequenced material: blood. The origin of this receptor is a woman in her 30s in good health. This chain links TRBV12-3 or TRBV12-4 with TRBJ1-2; D gene ambiguous. CDR3 loop: CASRNGGYTF. In DNA form, the CDR3 reads TGTGCCAGCAGGAACGGTGGCTACACCTTC.